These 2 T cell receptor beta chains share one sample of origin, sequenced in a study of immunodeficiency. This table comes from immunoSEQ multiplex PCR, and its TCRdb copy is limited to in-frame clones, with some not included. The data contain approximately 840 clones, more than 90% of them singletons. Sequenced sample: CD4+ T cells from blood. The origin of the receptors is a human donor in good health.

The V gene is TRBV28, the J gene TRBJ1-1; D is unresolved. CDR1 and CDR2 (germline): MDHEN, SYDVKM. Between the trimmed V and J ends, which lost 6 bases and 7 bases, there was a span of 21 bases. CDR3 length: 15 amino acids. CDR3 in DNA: TGTGCCAGCAGCCCTTTATTGCCCGGGTTCGGTGAAGCTTTCTTT. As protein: CASSPLLPGFGEAFF.

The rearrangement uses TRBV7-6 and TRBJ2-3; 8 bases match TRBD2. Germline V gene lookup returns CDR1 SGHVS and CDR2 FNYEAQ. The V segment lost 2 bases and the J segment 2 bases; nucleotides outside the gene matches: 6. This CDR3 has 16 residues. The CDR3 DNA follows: TGTGCCAGCAGCTTACCTGCCGGGGGGGCCACAGATACGCAGTATTTT. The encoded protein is CASSLPAGGATDTQYF.